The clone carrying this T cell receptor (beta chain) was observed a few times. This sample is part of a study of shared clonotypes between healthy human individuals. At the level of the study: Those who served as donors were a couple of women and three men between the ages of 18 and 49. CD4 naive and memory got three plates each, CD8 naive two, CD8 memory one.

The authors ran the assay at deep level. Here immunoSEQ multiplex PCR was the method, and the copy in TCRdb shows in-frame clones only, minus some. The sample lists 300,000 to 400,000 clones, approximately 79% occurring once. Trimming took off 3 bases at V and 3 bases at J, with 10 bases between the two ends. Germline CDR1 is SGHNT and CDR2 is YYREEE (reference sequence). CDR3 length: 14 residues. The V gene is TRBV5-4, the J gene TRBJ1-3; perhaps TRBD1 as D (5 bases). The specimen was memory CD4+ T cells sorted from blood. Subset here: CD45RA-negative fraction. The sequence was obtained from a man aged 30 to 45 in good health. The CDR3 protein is CASSSDRVGNTIYF. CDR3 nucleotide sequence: TGTGCCAGCAGCTCCGACAGAGTTGGAAACACCATATATTTT.